This T cell receptor beta chain was recovered during a study of T cell responses to AZD1222 COVID-19 vaccine. On the study more broadly: Timing groups of about 4 and about 12 weeks for second doses were pooled.

Clones were sequenced by immunoSEQ multiplex PCR, and TCRdb holds only the in-frame ones, with some missing. The sample carries 200,000 or so clones, roughly 92% recorded once. This CDR3 has 13 amino acids. In germline, CDR1 is SQVTM, CDR2 ANQGSEA. The V and J ends lost 7 bases and 4 bases respectively, with 16 bases between them. A note on this clone: Its antigen is unidentified.

General study results and limits: In all cases, repertoires were sampled only after the peak T cell response. Reportedly, nearly half of unique spike TCRs recognized epitopes outside B.1.351/B.1.1.7 mutations. White British donors predominated, females outnumbered males, and clonal diversity was possibly underestimated.

The specimen comprised peripheral blood, sampled on day 0 of AZD1222 vaccination. The TCR was taken from an adult in good health. V and J are TRBV29-1 and TRBJ1-2; a weak D match, TRBD1 (5 bases). CDR3 region: CSAAPQGGYGYTF. The CDR3 DNA is TGCAGCGCTGCCCCGCAGGGTGGCTATGGCTACACCTTC.